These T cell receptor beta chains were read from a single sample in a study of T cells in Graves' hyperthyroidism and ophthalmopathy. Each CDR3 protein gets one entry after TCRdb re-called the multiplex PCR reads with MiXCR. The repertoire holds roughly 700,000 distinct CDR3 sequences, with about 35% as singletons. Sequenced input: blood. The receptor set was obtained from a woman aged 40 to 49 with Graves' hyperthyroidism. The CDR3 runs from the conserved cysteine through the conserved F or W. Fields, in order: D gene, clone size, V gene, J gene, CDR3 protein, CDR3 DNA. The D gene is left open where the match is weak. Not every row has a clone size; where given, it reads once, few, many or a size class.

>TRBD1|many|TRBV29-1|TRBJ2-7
CSVEGGQGFDEQYF
TGCAGCGTTGAGGGGGGACAGGGGTTCGACGAGCAGTACTTC
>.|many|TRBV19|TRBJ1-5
CASSIAGPGPQHF
TGTGCCAGTAGTATAGCAGGTCCAGGACCCCAGCATTTT
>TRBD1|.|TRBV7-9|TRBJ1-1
CASSQDPGQGAENTEAFF
TGCGCCAGCAGCCAAGACCCGGGACAGGGGGCGGAGAACACTGAAGCTTTCTTT
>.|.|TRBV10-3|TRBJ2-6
CATNPGLTNVLTF
TGTGCCACCAACCCCGGGTTGACCAACGTCCTGACTTTC
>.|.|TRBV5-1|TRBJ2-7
CASSLVVISGSQGEQYF
TGCGCCAGCAGCTTGGTTGTTATCTCCGGGAGTCAGGGCGAGCAGTACTTC
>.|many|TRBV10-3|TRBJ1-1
CAISESRETEAFF
TGTGCCATCAGTGAGAGCAGGGAGACTGAAGCTTTCTTT
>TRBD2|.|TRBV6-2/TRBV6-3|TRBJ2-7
CASSRERGETYEQYF
TGTGCCAGCAGCAGGGAGCGGGGGGAGACCTACGAGCAGTACTTC
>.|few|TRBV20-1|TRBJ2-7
CSAKVPSAEQYF
TGCAGTGCTAAGGTACCTTCCGCCGAGCAGTACTTC
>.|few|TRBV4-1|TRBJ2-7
CASSPGQTSGDEQYF
TGCGCCAGCAGCCCAGGACAGACCTCAGGCGACGAGCAGTACTTC
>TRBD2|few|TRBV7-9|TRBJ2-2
CASSVGEGAGELFF
TGCGCCAGCAGCGTAGGGGAGGGTGCCGGGGAGCTGTTTTTT
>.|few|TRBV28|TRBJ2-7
CASSSRDKFYEQYF
TGTGCCAGCAGTTCCAGGGACAAATTCTACGAGCAGTACTTC
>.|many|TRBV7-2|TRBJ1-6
CASSRLQGAESPLHF
TGTGCCAGCAGCCGATTACAGGGTGCGGAATCACCCCTCCACTTT
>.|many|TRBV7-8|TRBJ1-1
CASSLGRQTRGTEAFF
TGTGCCAGCAGCTTGGGCAGACAGACACGGGGCACTGAAGCTTTCTTT
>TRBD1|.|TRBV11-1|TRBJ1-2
CASSSPQGQGPRVYYTF
TGTGCCAGCAGCTCACCACAGGGACAGGGTCCCAGGGTTTACTACACCTTC
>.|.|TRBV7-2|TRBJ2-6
CASSLVVRANVLTF
TGTGCCAGCAGCTTAGTAGTGAGGGCCAACGTCCTGACTTTC
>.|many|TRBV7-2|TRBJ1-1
CASSFNGFSGTEAFF
TGTGCCAGCAGTTTCAATGGTTTCTCGGGGACTGAAGCTTTCTTT
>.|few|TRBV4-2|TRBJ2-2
CASSRGDTDGELFF
TGTGCCAGCAGCCGAGGGGATACGGACGGGGAGCTGTTTTTT
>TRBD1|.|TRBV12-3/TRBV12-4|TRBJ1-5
CASSLGRDRAFQPQHF
TGTGCCAGCAGTTTAGGTCGGGACAGGGCCTTTCAGCCCCAGCATTTT
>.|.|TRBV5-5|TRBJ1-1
CASSQEVRQPAFF
TGCGCCAGCAGCCAAGAGGTTCGTCAGCCGGCTTTCTTT
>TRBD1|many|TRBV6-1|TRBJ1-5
CASRTGSSQPQHF
TGTGCCAGCAGGACAGGGTCCAGTCAGCCCCAGCATTTT
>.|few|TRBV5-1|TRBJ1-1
CASSSNTGQGRTFF
TGCGCCAGCAGCTCAAATACGGGCCAGGGTCGAACTTTCTTT
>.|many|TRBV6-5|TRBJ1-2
CASSYSTGGYGYTF
TGTGCCAGCAGTTACTCGACGGGGGGCTATGGCTACACCTTC
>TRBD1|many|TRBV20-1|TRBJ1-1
CSARDGQEYTEAFF
TGCAGTGCTAGAGATGGACAGGAGTACACTGAAGCTTTCTTT
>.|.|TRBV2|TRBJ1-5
CASSPFTGNQPQHF
TGTGCCAGCAGTCCATTCACAGGGAATCAGCCCCAGCATTTT
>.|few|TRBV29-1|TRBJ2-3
CSALRDLGTDTQYF
TGCAGCGCCCTAAGGGACTTAGGCACAGATACGCAGTATTTT
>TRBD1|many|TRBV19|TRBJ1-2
CASRENRGRTDGYTF
TGTGCCAGTAGGGAAAACAGGGGGCGCACAGATGGCTACACCTTC
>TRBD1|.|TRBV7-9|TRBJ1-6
CASGGQDGNSPLHF
TGTGCCAGCGGAGGACAGGATGGTAATTCACCCCTCCACTTT
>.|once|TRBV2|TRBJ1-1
CASVQDNTEAFF
TGTGCCAGCGTACAAGACAACACTGAAGCTTTCTTT
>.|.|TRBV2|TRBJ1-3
CASSHYTSVGSSGNTIYF
TGTGCCAGCAGCCATTACACATCCGTCGGCAGTTCTGGAAACACCATATATTTT
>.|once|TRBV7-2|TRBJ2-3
CAEGAGGGVTDTQYF
TGTGCCGAGGGGGCGGGAGGAGGTGTCACAGATACGCAGTATTTT
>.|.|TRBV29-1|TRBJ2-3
CSVEVMEADTQYF
TGCAGCGTTGAGGTGATGGAAGCAGATACGCAGTATTTT
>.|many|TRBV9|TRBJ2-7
CASSVDGSSYEQYF
TGTGCCAGCAGCGTCGATGGGAGCTCCTACGAGCAGTACTTC
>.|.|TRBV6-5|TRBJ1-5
CASSKNLDSHQPQHF
TGTGCCAGCAGTAAAAATCTTGACAGTCATCAGCCCCAGCATTTT
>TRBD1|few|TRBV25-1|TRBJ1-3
CASSEVTGGDRNTIYF
TGTGCCAGCAGTGAAGTTACAGGGGGTGATCGAAACACCATATATTTT
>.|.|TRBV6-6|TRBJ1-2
CASSYSAVMNYGYTF
TGTGCCAGCAGTTACTCGGCGGTGATGAACTATGGCTACACCTTC
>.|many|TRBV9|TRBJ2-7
CASSVVQLYEQYF
TGTGCCAGCAGCGTAGTACAGCTCTACGAGCAGTACTTC
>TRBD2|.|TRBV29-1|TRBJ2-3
CSVGRLAGGRTDTQYF
TGCAGCGTTGGGAGACTAGCGGGAGGGCGCACAGATACGCAGTATTTT
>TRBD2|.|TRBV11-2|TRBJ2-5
CASSSRGPAGGPRETQYF
TGTGCCAGCAGCTCCCGTGGACCAGCGGGAGGGCCCCGAGAGACCCAGTACTTC
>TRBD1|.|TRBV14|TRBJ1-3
CASSHRGLGNTIYF
TGTGCCAGCAGCCACAGGGGGCTTGGAAACACCATATATTTT
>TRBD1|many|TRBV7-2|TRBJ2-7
CASSSRDRVYEQYF
TGTGCCAGCAGCTCCCGGGACAGGGTTTACGAGCAGTACTTC
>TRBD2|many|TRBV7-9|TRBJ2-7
CASSLWEGPGLYEQYF
TGTGCCAGCAGCTTATGGGAGGGGCCGGGGCTCTACGAGCAGTACTTC
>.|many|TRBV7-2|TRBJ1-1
CASRGTGRNTEAFF
TGTGCCAGCAGGGGAACAGGCAGGAACACTGAAGCTTTCTTT
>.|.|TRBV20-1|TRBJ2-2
CSARIRRGNAGELFF
TGCAGTGCTAGAATACGTCGGGGTAACGCCGGGGAGCTGTTTTTT
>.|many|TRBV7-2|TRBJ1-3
CASSLAHRAHSGNTIYF
TGTGCCAGCAGCTTAGCCCACAGAGCTCACTCTGGAAACACCATATATTTT
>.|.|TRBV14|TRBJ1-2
CASSQEIVSGYTF
TGTGCCAGCAGTCAAGAAATTGTATCTGGCTACACCTTC
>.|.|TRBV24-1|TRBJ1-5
CATGDSWGNQPQHF
TGTGCCACCGGAGACAGCTGGGGCAATCAGCCCCAGCATTTT